The 6 T cell receptor beta chains given below trace back to one sample, sequenced in a study of beta chain features in type 1 diabetes. Whole-study results and caveats: TCRB CDR3s from Type 1 diabetes patients were moderately but significantly shorter in all four CD4+ subsets.

Their antigens are not known. The authors reverse transcribed all of the isolated RNA, so sequencing captured expressed TCRB transcripts. Repertoires were generated with immunoSEQ multiplex PCR, while TCRdb's copy carries only in-frame clones and drops some. The table has some 350,000 clones, over 8.5% seen once. Source material: central memory CD4+ T cells from blood. Source of these receptors: a young man with type 1 diabetes.

This clone was recorded a few times. This sequence joins TRBV19 and TRBJ1-2; D might be TRBD1 (5 bases). The CDR3 consists of 15 residues. The V end lost 5 bases, the J end lost 8 bases, and 21 bases lay between the germline ends. Germline values: CDR1 LNHDA, CDR2 SQIVND (reference sequence). The CDR3 spells CASSPQSGPEWGYTF. CDR3 coding DNA: TGTGCCAGTAGTCCTCAGTCAGGGCCGGAATGGGGCTACACCTTC.

In nucleotides, the CDR3 is TGTGCCAGCAAATTGGACAGATCCTACGAGCAGTACTTC. This codes for CASKLDRSYEQYF. The rearrangement links TRBV6-5 to TRBJ2-7, with TRBD1 as a possible D gene (6 bases). From germline, CDR1 is MNHEY and CDR2 SVGAGI. Between the trimmed V and J ends, which lost 7 bases and 1 base, there was a span of 11 bases. The CDR3 has 13 residues.

The chain joins TRBV5-1 to TRBJ2-2, with a weak D call TRBD1 (6 bases). In germline, CDR1 is SGHRS, CDR2 YFSETQ. With 1 base removed from V and 4 bases from J, the gap between germline ends came to 20 bases. CDR3 length equals 18 residues. CDR3 sequence (DNA): TGCGCCAGCAGCTTGTTATCGATCCTGCAGGGGACCACCGGGGAGCTGTTTTTT. Amino acids: CASSLLSILQGTTGELFF.

This clone has only a few counts. CDR3 amino acids: CASRGPGKLFF. The DNA for the CDR3 is TGTGCCAGCAGAGGCCCCGGCAAACTGTTTTTT. The genes are TRBV25-1 and TRBJ1-4; no reliable D call. V lost 6 bases to trimming and J lost 11 bases, with 10 bases between them. The CDR3 loop spans 11 amino acids. Germline loops: CDR1 MGHDK, CDR2 SYGVNS.

The V and J genes are TRBV10-3 and TRBJ1-1, with D unclear. CDR1 and CDR2 from the germline V gene are ENHRY and SYGVKD. The CDR3 totals 13 residues. V gave up 4 bases and J gave up 0 bases, with 6 bases separating them. The CDR3 here is CAISVEVNTEAFF. For the CDR3, the DNA is TGTGCCATCAGTGTCGAAGTGAACACTGAAGCTTTCTTT.

This clone was counted at least ten times. The genes are TRBV11-2 and TRBJ1-5; 7 nucleotides match TRBD1. CDR3 length: 14 amino acids. The germline V gene has CDR1 SGHAT and CDR2 FQNNGV. J was trimmed by 7 bases and V by 3 bases; bases with no gene match: 6. The CDR3 loop is CASSFSGGEQPQHF. DNA for the CDR3: TGTGCCAGCAGCTTTTCAGGGGGAGAGCAGCCCCAGCATTTT.